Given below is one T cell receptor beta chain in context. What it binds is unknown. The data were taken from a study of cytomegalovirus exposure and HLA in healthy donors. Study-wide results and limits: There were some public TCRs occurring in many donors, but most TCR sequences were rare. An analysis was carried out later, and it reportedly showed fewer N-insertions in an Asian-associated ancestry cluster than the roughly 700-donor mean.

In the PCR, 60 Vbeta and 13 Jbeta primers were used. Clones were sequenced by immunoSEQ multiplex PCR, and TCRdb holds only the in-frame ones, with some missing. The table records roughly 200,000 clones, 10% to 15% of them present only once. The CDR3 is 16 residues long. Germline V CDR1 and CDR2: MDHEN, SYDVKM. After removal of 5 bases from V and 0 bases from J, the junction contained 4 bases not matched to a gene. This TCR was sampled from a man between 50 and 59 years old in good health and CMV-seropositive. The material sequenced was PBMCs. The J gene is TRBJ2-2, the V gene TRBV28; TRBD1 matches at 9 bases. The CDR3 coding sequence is TGTGCCAGCAGTCCCGGGACAGGGTCGAACACCGGGGAGCTGTTTTTT. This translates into CASSPGTGSNTGELFF.